This T cell receptor beta chain emerged from a study of identical twins. Germline CDR1 is DFQATT and CDR2 is SNEGSKA (reference sequence). The length of the CDR3 is 15 residues. V gave up 5 bases and J gave up 5 bases, with 18 bases separating them. This clonotype has at least ten counts. Its specificity is not known. TCRdb used MiXCR to reprocess the 5' RACE reads, holding one entry per CDR3 protein. The profile covers 300,000 or so distinct CDR3 sequences, with roughly 10% appearing a single time and 6% to 8.5% taken by the ten largest. Study results and limitations: Reduced insertions were recorded for abundant cord blood beta clonotypes, with no such pattern in memory repertoires. Twins shared beta out-of-frame sequences in excess, but this excess was weaker. Donors were not followed over many years; analysis was cross-sectional.

These records were also assigned to another study, of yellow fever vaccine responses in identical twins. From that report: Each twin's T cell response to the vaccine was reported to look partly convergent and partly personalized.

The chain links TRBV20-1 to TRBJ2-2; either TRBD1 or TRBD2 may supply D (7 bases each). The TCR was taken from a woman aged 18-29 years in good health. The sample was CD8+ T cells sorted from blood. In nucleotides, the CDR3 is TGCAGTGCTCCGTCAGGGGGAGGGCTGACCGGGGAGCTGTTTTTT. This translates into CSAPSGGGLTGELFF.